These 5 T cell receptor beta chains came from one sample sequenced in a study of naive CD8 T cells in extremely preterm neonates (dated by TCRdb to between 2016 and 2019). General study outcomes and caveats: Preterm CDR3s were shorter, with fewer N additions and less junctional trimming, and were closer to germline than those of older groups.

Their antigen targets remain unknown. The preterm samples were obtained from several extremely preterm deliveries at about 23-27 weeks of gestation. Libraries were built with the immunoSEQ multiplex PCR assay. Entries here come from immuneACCESS through TCRdb and include only in-frame sequences with V and J called. Some clones fail to appear in such tables; in the studies checked, an unresolved V gene covers under half of the shortfall, and the cause of the remainder is unknown. Recorded for this sample are around 25,000 clones; approximately 90% of them occurred a single time. Roughly 0.9% of the sample belongs to the ten largest clones. Sequenced input: naive CD8+ T cells from cord blood. Receptors originate from a boy who was born preterm.

This clone occurred a few times. J is TRBJ1-2 and V is TRBV11-2, with D perhaps TRBD1 (5 bases). Looked up from germline, CDR1 is SGHAT and CDR2 is FQNNGV. The V end was cut by 4 bases, the J end by 5 bases, with 5 bases between. CDR3 size: 11 residues. CDR3 residues: CASSSGYGYTF. DNA for the CDR3: TGTGCCAGCAGCTCAGGGTATGGCTACACCTTC.

This clone was counted a single time. The CDR3 DNA reads TGTGCCAGCAGCTTAGGGAGCTCCTACAATGAGCAGTTCTTC. It is translated as CASSLGSSYNEQFF. V usage is TRBV7-6 and J usage is TRBJ2-1; D gene ambiguous. CDR3 length: 14 residues. Germline values: CDR1 SGHVS, CDR2 FNYEAQ. V dropped 1 base and J dropped 0 bases, with 4 bases sitting between them.

In nucleotides, the CDR3 is TGTGCCAGCAGTTTAATAGGGTATAGCAATCAGCCCCAGCATTTT. This codes for CASSLIGYSNQPQHF. The chain has TRBV27 and TRBJ1-5, with D uncertain. Germline V gene data show CDR1 as MNHEY and CDR2 as SMNVEV (reference sequence). The CDR3 covers 15 residues. Between the trimmed V and J ends, which lost 2 bases and 0 bases, there was a span of 8 bases.

The chain carries TRBV25-1 and TRBJ2-1; 14 bases match TRBD2. This CDR3 spans 14 amino acids. V was clipped by 4 bases and J by 9 bases; unmatched bases: 2. Germline-derived CDR1 and CDR2 are MGHDK and SYGVNS. The CDR3 loop is CASSGLAGGPEQFF. In DNA, the CDR3 is TGTGCCAGCAGTGGACTAGCGGGGGGGCCTGAGCAGTTCTTC.

The chain combines TRBV10-3 with TRBJ2-5, with D uncertain. Trimming left V 7 bases short and J 2 bases short, with 11 bases between. This CDR3 has 13 amino acids. CDR1 and CDR2 (germline): ENHRY, SYGVKD. Here the CDR3 DNA reads TGTGCCATCACCATTGCACCACAAGAGACCCAGTACTTC. Encoded protein: CAITIAPQETQYF.